This TCR beta chain originates from a study of blood T cell repertoires in COVID-19. About the research overall: Donors in the United States, Italy and Spain gave samples during acute or convalescent COVID-19.

CDR1 and CDR2 from the germline V gene are SNHLY and FYNNEI. The CDR3 contains 15 residues. V lost 8 bases to trimming and J lost 0 bases; unmatched junction nucleotides: 8. Each recovered donor of Cohort 3 presented with two negative PCRs, clearance, or symptom resolution. Here immunoSEQ multiplex PCR was the method, and the copy in TCRdb shows in-frame clones only, minus some. In the table there are fewer than 200,000 clones, about 86% of which are singletons. The gene calls are TRBV2 and TRBJ2-3; the match to TRBD2 covers 7 bases. Sequencing was done on a sample of PBMCs or T cells enriched from blood (not recorded which). This receptor was obtained from a man between 50 and 59 years old who had recovered from COVID-19. CDR3 region: CASERDQKSTDTQYF. DNA for the CDR3: TGTGCCAGCGAGCGGGACCAAAAAAGCACAGATACGCAGTATTTT.